This entry is about one TCR beta chain. Antigen: not known. Every isolated RNA sample was fully reverse transcribed, so sequencing captured expressed TCRB transcripts. Several million reads per sample on average were obtained from naive, central memory and regulatory T cell samples. TCRdb's table, derived via immunoSEQ multiplex PCR, lists solely in-frame clones and lacks some. In the table there are about 900,000 clones, about 17% of which are singletons. The data stem from a study of beta chain features in type 1 diabetes. As for the study in general: Investigators examined 85 million to 110 million sorted cells across all samples. Study-wide points: TCRB CDR3 length was moderately but significantly reduced in all four CD4+ subsets of Type 1 diabetes patients.

CDR3 size: 15 residues. Germline CDR1 reads SGHTA; CDR2 reads FQGNSA. V lost 5 bases, J lost 4 bases, and 16 bases lay in between. This sequence was found in a woman between 18 and 29 years old in good health. The specimen sequenced was naive CD4+ T cells from blood. The chain joins TRBV7-2 to TRBJ2-3, with D possibly matching TRBD1 (5 bases). The CDR3 sequence is CASSPYPSRADTQYF. DNA for the CDR3: TGTGCCAGCAGCCCCTACCCGAGCAGGGCAGATACGCAGTATTTT.